The rows below give T cell receptor beta chains drawn from one sample of a study of OX40 agonist ivuxolimab in advanced cancers. The protocol was immunoSEQ multiplex PCR, while the TCRdb copy is restricted to in-frame clones and leaves out a portion. In the table there are 42,000 or so clones, more than 75% of which are singletons. The sample here was CD4+ or CD8+ T cells sorted from blood, taken in a trial of the OX40 agonist ivuxolimab. The receptors originated from an adult with an advanced solid tumor such as melanoma, head and neck, liver or kidney cancer. Both conserved end residues are part of each CDR3. Fields, in order: J gene, clone size, V gene, D gene, CDR3 DNA, CDR3 protein. D genes are given only for firm matches. The listing skips clone size in some rows; elsewhere it reads once, few, many or a size class.

>TRBJ2-7|once|TRBV10-1|TRBD2
TGCGCCAGCAGTGAGACTAGCGCTTCCTACGAGCAGTACTTC
CASSETSASYEQYF
>TRBJ2-2|-|TRBV5-1|-
TGCGCCAGCAGCGCTGGACTACCCTTAAACACCGGGGAGCTGTTTTTT
CASSAGLPLNTGELFF
>TRBJ2-1|-|TRBV4-1|TRBD2
TGCGCCAGCAGCCAAGATCCACAAGCGGGGAACTACAATGAGCAGTTCTTC
CASSQDPQAGNYNEQFF
>TRBJ1-6|-|TRBV2|TRBD1
TGTGCCAGCACGGATACGACAGGGGGTAATTCACCCCTCCACTTT
CASTDTTGGNSPLHF
>TRBJ2-1|-|TRBV19|TRBD1
TGTGCCAGTAGTCGCCCAGGGACAGGGCGAAATGAGCAGTTCTTC
CASSRPGTGRNEQFF
>TRBJ2-7|few|TRBV11-2|-
TGTGCCAGCAGGCAGAAGCAGCAGTACTTC
CASRQKQQYF
>TRBJ2-7|-|TRBV23-1|-
TGCGCCAGCACCCCCCCGGGGGCAGGTGAGCAGTACTTC
CASTPPGAGEQYF
>TRBJ2-5|-|TRBV6-6|-
TGTGCCAGCAGTTACGGGCAGCTTCAAGAGACCCAGTACTTC
CASSYGQLQETQYF
>TRBJ2-7|-|TRBV4-1|-
TGCGCCAGCAGCCAAAGGACTCGCTACGAGCAGTACTTC
CASSQRTRYEQYF
>TRBJ1-5|-|TRBV10-3|TRBD1
TGTGCCATCAGTGAGACAGGGGGACTCTCTCAGCCCCAGCATTTT
CAISETGGLSQPQHF
>TRBJ2-7|-|TRBV5-8|TRBD1
TGTGCCAGCAGCCACCGGGACAGGAACTACGAGCAGTACTTC
CASSHRDRNYEQYF
>TRBJ2-7|-|TRBV7-9|TRBD2
TGTGCCAGCAGCCGGGAGGGCGGATACGAGCAGTACTTC
CASSREGGYEQYF
>TRBJ1-2|few|TRBV19|-
TGTGCCAGCGGGAGCCCAACATCAAACTACCGGAGGGTCTATGGCTACACCTTC
CASGSPTSNYRRVYGYTF
>TRBJ2-7|-|TRBV11-2|TRBD2
TGTGCCAGCAGACAGGGACTAGCGGGACCCTACGAGCAGTACTTC
CASRQGLAGPYEQYF
>TRBJ1-1|-|TRBV14|-
TGTGCCAGCAGCCATACAAGTGAAGCTTTCTTT
CASSHTSEAFF
>TRBJ2-5|-|TRBV5-4|-
TGTGCCAGCAGCTTGGCGCAGGGGAGGCAGACCCAGTACTTC
CASSLAQGRQTQYF
>TRBJ2-1|-|TRBV29-1|-
TGCAGCGTTGAAGGGTTGATGAGGACAGAGCAGTTCTTC
CSVEGLMRTEQFF
>TRBJ2-1|-|TRBV19|-
TGTGCCAGTAGTATAGTCGCACAGACCCCCTACAATGAGCAGTTCTTC
CASSIVAQTPYNEQFF
>TRBJ2-7|-|TRBV30|-
TGTGCCTGGAGGGGGAGCTCCTACGAGCAGTACTTC
CAWRGSSYEQYF
>TRBJ2-5|-|TRBV5-1|-
TGCGCCAGCAGCTTGGAGGGGACGAGACAAGAGACCCAGTACTTC
CASSLEGTRQETQYF
>TRBJ2-5|-|TRBV29-1|-
TGCAGCGTTGATTCAGGGGCGGAGACCCAGTACTTC
CSVDSGAETQYF
>TRBJ1-1|-|TRBV6-5|-
TGTGCCAGCAGGGAGGACACTGAAGCTTTCTTT
CASREDTEAFF
>TRBJ1-4|-|TRBV13|-
TGTGCCAGCAGCCATAGGGGGACTAATGAAAAACTGTTTTTT
CASSHRGTNEKLFF
>TRBJ2-2|-|TRBV9|-
TGTGCCAGCAGCCCCTCATTCGCGAACACCGGGGAGCTGTTTTTT
CASSPSFANTGELFF
>TRBJ2-7|-|TRBV19|-
TGTGCCAGTAGCTCGGGGCAGAACTCCTACGAGCAGTACTTC
CASSSGQNSYEQYF
>TRBJ2-5|-|TRBV27|-
TGTGCCAGCAGTTTTCGAGGACTCGCGGAGACCCAGTACTTC
CASSFRGLAETQYF
>TRBJ2-3|once|TRBV29-1|-
TGCAGCGTCCGAGGGGGAGATACGCAGTATTTT
CSVRGGDTQYF
>TRBJ2-1|-|TRBV7-3|-
TGTGCCAGCAGCTCCGTTCCCCGGGAAGGTGAGCAGTTCTTC
CASSSVPREGEQFF
>TRBJ1-6|-|TRBV7-9|-
TGTGCCAGCAGCTTAGCGACGGTGGGGGATTCACCCCTCCACTTT
CASSLATVGDSPLHF
>TRBJ2-1|-|TRBV6-6|TRBD1
TGTGCCAGCAGACCCGGGACAGGGGGCAATGAGCAGTTCTTC
CASRPGTGGNEQFF
>TRBJ1-6|-|TRBV30|-
TGTGCCTGGAGGAGAACCGGGCCTCTTAATTCACCCCTCCACTTT
CAWRRTGPLNSPLHF
>TRBJ1-1|-|TRBV6-5|TRBD1
TGTGCCAGCAGTTCTCCGGACAGGGGCCACACTGAAGCTTTCTTT
CASSSPDRGHTEAFF
>TRBJ1-2|-|TRBV6-5|TRBD1
TGTGCCAGCAGTTACGGTGGACAGGGGTTCTACACCTTC
CASSYGGQGFYTF
>TRBJ2-2|-|TRBV5-1|TRBD2
TGCGCCAGCAGCTTGGCTAGCGGCTACACCGGGGAGCTGTTTTTT
CASSLASGYTGELFF
>TRBJ2-3|-|TRBV2|-
TGTGCCAGCAGGTTCCGCGGAAACACAGATACGCAGTATTTT
CASRFRGNTDTQYF